This entry is about one T cell receptor (beta chain). CDR1 and CDR2 from the germline V gene are MNHEY and SMNVEV (reference sequence). This CDR3 spans 12 amino acids. V shed 7 bases and J shed 6 bases, with 10 bases lying between them. These data are taken from a study of blood T cell repertoires in COVID-19. Study-wide background: T cells, B-cell-depleted T cells, or PBMCs supplied cDNA or gDNA.

Original data processing: Amplifying reference gene primers gave estimates of nucleated cell counts. The protocol was immunoSEQ multiplex PCR, while the TCRdb copy is restricted to in-frame clones and leaves out a portion. The V and J calls and clone size were taken over from that table, and D and trimming were inferred from the DNA. This table holds roughly 260,000 clones, about 89% found once. The rearrangement joins TRBV27 to TRBJ2-4; TRBD1 is a possible D gene (6 bases). The receptor's source is a woman aged 18-29 years who had recovered from COVID-19. The source material was PBMCs or T cells enriched from blood (not recorded which). In nucleotides, the CDR3 is TGTGCCAGCAAAGGGGGTAGAAACATTCAGTACTTC. Its translation is CASKGGRNIQYF.